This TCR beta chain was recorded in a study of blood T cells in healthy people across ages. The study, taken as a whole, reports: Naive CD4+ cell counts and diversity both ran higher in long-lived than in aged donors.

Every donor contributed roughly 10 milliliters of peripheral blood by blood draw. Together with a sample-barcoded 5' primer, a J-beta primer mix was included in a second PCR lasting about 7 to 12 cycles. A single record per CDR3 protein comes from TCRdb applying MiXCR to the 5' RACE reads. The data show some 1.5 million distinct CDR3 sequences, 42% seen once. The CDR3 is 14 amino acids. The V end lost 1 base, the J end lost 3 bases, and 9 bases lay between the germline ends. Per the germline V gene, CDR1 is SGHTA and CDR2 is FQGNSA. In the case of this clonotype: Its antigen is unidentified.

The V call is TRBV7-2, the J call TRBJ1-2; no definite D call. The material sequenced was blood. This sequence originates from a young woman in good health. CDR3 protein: CASSLEVRDYGYTF. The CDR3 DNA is TGTGCCAGCAGCTTAGAGGTCCGGGACTATGGCTACACCTTC.